A selection of T cell receptor beta chains follows, all from one sample in a study of TIL therapy for anti-PD-1-resistant metastatic lung cancer. Assay used: immunoSEQ multiplex PCR; TCRdb lists only in-frame clones, some missing. The sample includes about 59,000 clones, more than 60% seen only once; the top ten take about 1.8%. This sample comprised blood, obtained at baseline. The receptors originated from a person between 30 and 80 years old with non-small cell lung cancer. The CDR3 runs from the conserved cysteine through the conserved F or W. D genes are given only for firm matches. For some rows the clone size is stated as once, few or many, or as a class when expanded; others skip it.

cdr3_nt,cdr3_aa,v_call,d_call,j_call,clone_size
TGTGCCAGCAGCGTAGAATGGGGACGGGAGACCCAGTACTTC,CASSVEWGRETQYF,TRBV9,NA,TRBJ2-5,few
TGTGCCAGCAGTTTAAGGACTAGCGGATCTTACGAGCAGTACTTC,CASSLRTSGSYEQYF,TRBV28,TRBD2,TRBJ2-7,NA
TGCGCCAGCAGCCTCCAGGACAGGACCAACACTGAAGCTTTCTTT,CASSLQDRTNTEAFF,TRBV4-1,TRBD1,TRBJ1-1,NA
TGCAGCGTTACGGGCCTCTTTGGGGGTAGGAATGAGCAGTTCTTC,CSVTGLFGGRNEQFF,TRBV29-1,NA,TRBJ2-1,NA
TGTGCCAGCAGCAAAGACCGGGACATGGGCTCTAATGAAAAACTGTTTTTT,CASSKDRDMGSNEKLFF,TRBV21-1,NA,TRBJ1-4,NA
TGCGCCAGCACCCCCGGAGCCCTGAGCTCTGGAAACACCATATATTTT,CASTPGALSSGNTIYF,TRBV5-1,NA,TRBJ1-3,once
TGTGCCAGTAGTAGAGGGGGCGCGGACTATGGCTACACCTTC,CASSRGGADYGYTF,TRBV19,TRBD1,TRBJ1-2,NA
TGTGCCAGTAGTACAACAGGGGTAGAATCAGCTGAAGCTTTCTTT,CASSTTGVESAEAFF,TRBV19,TRBD1,TRBJ1-1,many
TGTGCCAGCAGTCCCGGTGGGGGGGGCTCCTACAATGAGCAGTTCTTC,CASSPGGGGSYNEQFF,TRBV28,TRBD2,TRBJ2-1,NA
TGTGCCAGTAGGAACAGGGGGGATACTGAAGCTTTCTTT,CASRNRGDTEAFF,TRBV19,TRBD1,TRBJ1-1,NA
TGTGCCAGCAGCCCCTACACAGATACGCAGTATTTT,CASSPYTDTQYF,TRBV9,NA,TRBJ2-3,NA
TGCGCCAGCAGCACCGGGACAGCCCAAGAGACCCAGTACTTC,CASSTGTAQETQYF,TRBV5-1,TRBD1,TRBJ2-5,NA
TGTGCCAGCAGTCCCCCCCCTGGACTGCCCCAGCATTTT,CASSPPPGLPQHF,TRBV2,NA,TRBJ1-5,few
TGTGCCAGCAGCCCCGGACGGGTGAACACTGAAGCTTTCTTT,CASSPGRVNTEAFF,TRBV7-2,NA,TRBJ1-1,NA
TGTGCCAGCAGCTTGGGCTGGGTGGGAGGTGAGCAGTTCTTC,CASSLGWVGGEQFF,TRBV7-2,NA,TRBJ2-1,NA
TGTGCCAGCAGCTCGAGAGATGAAGCTTTCTTT,CASSSRDEAFF,TRBV5-4,NA,TRBJ1-1,once
TGTGCCACCCGGGACACAGGGCGGACCGGGGAGCTGTTTTTT,CATRDTGRTGELFF,TRBV6-5,NA,TRBJ2-2,NA
TGTGCCAGCAGCGTAGCACCAAGCCCAAGCGGGTTCGGTACAGATACGCAGTATTTT,CASSVAPSPSGFGTDTQYF,TRBV9,NA,TRBJ2-3,NA
TGCGCCAGCAGTGGAGTACGGTTAGCGGGAGGCCCGGGTACGCAGTATTTT,CASSGVRLAGGPGTQYF,TRBV10-2,TRBD2,TRBJ2-3,NA
TGTGCCAGCAGTTACCTAAATCTCGGCTCCTACGAGCAGTACTTC,CASSYLNLGSYEQYF,TRBV6-5,NA,TRBJ2-7,NA
TGTGCCAGCAGCCCGAACCCCCAGGGGTCCGATGAGACCCAGTACTTC,CASSPNPQGSDETQYF,TRBV9,NA,TRBJ2-5,NA
TGTGCCAGCAGCCAAGGGACAGGGCGGAACACCGGGGAGCTGTTTTTT,CASSQGTGRNTGELFF,TRBV4-2,TRBD1,TRBJ2-2,NA
TGCGCCAGCAGCCAAGCGTATGGTACAGGGGCCTACGAGCAGTACTTC,CASSQAYGTGAYEQYF,TRBV4-3,TRBD1,TRBJ2-7,few
TGCGCCAGCAGCCAAGGTGTGACCGAACAAGAGACCCAGTACTTC,CASSQGVTEQETQYF,TRBV4-1,NA,TRBJ2-5,NA
TGTGCCAGCAGCAAAGTTGGGACAGGGGGCGGGTATGGCTACACCTTC,CASSKVGTGGGYGYTF,TRBV21-1,NA,TRBJ1-2,NA
TGTGCCAGCAGCGCTACCTACGGGGGGTACGAGCAGTACTTC,CASSATYGGYEQYF,TRBV9,TRBD2,TRBJ2-7,NA
TGCGCCAGCAGCAAACGGGGAGCTGGGGCCAACGTCCTGACTTTC,CASSKRGAGANVLTF,TRBV4-3,NA,TRBJ2-6,NA
TGTGCCAGCAGTTATACTACCGGGGCCAGGGATACGCAGTATTTT,CASSYTTGARDTQYF,TRBV7-2,NA,TRBJ2-3,NA
TGTGCCAGTAGTCGGACAGGGGGTAATCAGCCCCAGCATTTT,CASSRTGGNQPQHF,TRBV19,TRBD1,TRBJ1-5,few
TGTGCCAGCAGCGTATTACCCGGGACAGGGAGGACAGATACGCAGTATTTT,CASSVLPGTGRTDTQYF,TRBV7-3,TRBD1,TRBJ2-3,NA
TGTGCCAGCAGCCGGGGACTGTACACAGATACGCAGTATTTT,CASSRGLYTDTQYF,TRBV11-2,NA,TRBJ2-3,NA
TGTGCCAGCAGTTATACAGACGGGTCGCTCGATGAGCAGTTCTTC,CASSYTDGSLDEQFF,TRBV6-5,NA,TRBJ2-1,NA
TGTGCCAGCAACGTGGGATACGAGCAGTACTTC,CASNVGYEQYF,TRBV28,NA,TRBJ2-7,NA
TGTGCCAGCAGCACCCGGACAGGGTACGTTCAGCCCCAGCATTTT,CASSTRTGYVQPQHF,TRBV5-8,TRBD1,TRBJ1-5,NA
TGCGCCAGCAGCCAAGCCCTCGACAGACCGGGACCCGGCTACACCTTC,CASSQALDRPGPGYTF,TRBV4-1,NA,TRBJ1-2,NA
TGTGCCAGCACTCTGTACACTGAAGCTTTCTTT,CASTLYTEAFF,TRBV28,NA,TRBJ1-1,NA
TGTGCCAGCAGCCCTGGGACAGCGAACACTGAAGCTTTCTTT,CASSPGTANTEAFF,TRBV5-4,TRBD1,TRBJ1-1,NA
TGCGCCAGCAGCTTGAACGGGGCCCCCTACGAGCAGTACTTC,CASSLNGAPYEQYF,TRBV5-1,NA,TRBJ2-7,NA
TGTGCCAGTAGTATCATATCCGGGGGCACAGATACGCAGTATTTT,CASSIISGGTDTQYF,TRBV19,NA,TRBJ2-3,NA
TGTGCCAGCAGCGTCCAGGGTATCACTGAAGCTTTCTTT,CASSVQGITEAFF,TRBV7-9,NA,TRBJ1-1,NA
TGTGCCAGCAGCGTGGACAGCTCTGGAAACACCATATATTTT,CASSVDSSGNTIYF,TRBV11-2,NA,TRBJ1-3,NA
TGCAGTGCTTTCTTGGCCCCTCGGTATTTT,CSAFLAPRYF,TRBV20-1,NA,TRBJ2-3,NA
TGTGCCAGCAGCTTATGGGGAAATCTGCTCGGAAACACCATATATTTT,CASSLWGNLLGNTIYF,TRBV13,NA,TRBJ1-3,NA
TGTGCCAGCAGCCCATGGACAGTAGGCGAGCAGTACTTC,CASSPWTVGEQYF,TRBV11-3,NA,TRBJ2-7,NA
TGTGCCAGCAGCACTAGCGGGACCGATACGCAGTATTTT,CASSTSGTDTQYF,TRBV5-4,TRBD2,TRBJ2-3,NA
TGCGCCAGCAGCTCTGGGGCCGGGACGGAGGGCTACGAGCAGTACTTC,CASSSGAGTEGYEQYF,TRBV5-1,NA,TRBJ2-7,NA
TGCAGTGCTTATGACAAATATGGCTACACCTTC,CSAYDKYGYTF,TRBV20-1,NA,TRBJ1-2,few
TGTGCCAGCAGGCCCCCCGGGGGCCAAAACTATGGCTACACCTTC,CASRPPGGQNYGYTF,TRBV7-2,NA,TRBJ1-2,few
TGCGCCAGCAGCTTACGAAAGGACTACGAGCAGTACTTC,CASSLRKDYEQYF,TRBV5-1,NA,TRBJ2-7,few
TGTGCCAGCAGTAGGACGGAAGGGACCGGGGAGCTGTTTTTT,CASSRTEGTGELFF,TRBV6-5,NA,TRBJ2-2,NA
TGTGCCAGCAGGGTGGGACAGTCTAGCACAGATACGCAGTATTTT,CASRVGQSSTDTQYF,TRBV5-4,TRBD1,TRBJ2-3,NA
TGCAGCGTTGAAGAAATACTAGCGGGTGTCTCCTACGAGCAGTACTTC,CSVEEILAGVSYEQYF,TRBV29-1,TRBD2,TRBJ2-7,NA
TGTGCCAGCAGCCTGGAGGGCCCCTACGAGCAGTACTTC,CASSLEGPYEQYF,TRBV7-2,NA,TRBJ2-7,NA
TGTGCCAGCAGCTTGAACAGGAACACTGAAGCTTTCTTT,CASSLNRNTEAFF,TRBV5-6,NA,TRBJ1-1,NA
TGTGCCAGCAGCTCCCACTTGACAGGAACCTCTGGAAACACCATATATTTT,CASSSHLTGTSGNTIYF,TRBV5-4,NA,TRBJ1-3,NA
TGTGCCAGCAGCCTAGGGACAAATGAAAAACTGTTTTTT,CASSLGTNEKLFF,TRBV5-4,NA,TRBJ1-4,NA
TGTGCCAGTAGTACAAGAGGTGGGACAGCTACTAGCTCCTACGAGCAGTACTTC,CASSTRGGTATSSYEQYF,TRBV19,TRBD1,TRBJ2-7,few